Presented here are 20 T cell receptor beta chains from one specimen sequenced in a study of T cell responses to AZD1222 COVID-19 vaccine. Method: immunoSEQ multiplex PCR; TCRdb's copy keeps in-frame clones and lacks some. The top ten hold around 28% of the sample, which has about 83,000 clones, more than 85% seen once. Specimen: peripheral blood, collected 28 days after the second AZD1222 dose. The receptor set was obtained from an adult who received the AZD1222 COVID-19 vaccine.

To note about this clone: Other DNA sequences in the sample encode the same CDR3. The chain employs TRBV11-2 and TRBJ1-1; no clear D. Per the germline V gene, CDR1 is SGHAT and CDR2 is FQNNGV. With 2 bases removed from V and 1 base from J, the gap between germline ends came to 5 bases. The CDR3 runs to 13 residues. The CDR3 sequence is CASSLIGNTEAFF. The CDR3 DNA follows: TGTGCCAGCAGCTTAATCGGGAACACTGAAGCTTTCTTT.

The rearrangement joins TRBV5-6 to TRBJ2-7, with 8 bases matching TRBD2. V trimming: 4 bases; J trimming: 3 bases; junction bases outside the gene matches: 6. This CDR3 region has 14 residues. The germline V gene has CDR1 SGHDT and CDR2 YYEEEE. The CDR3 here is CASSPGGSSYEQYF. The CDR3 DNA is TGTGCCAGCAGCCCGGGGGGGTCAAGCTACGAGCAGTACTTC.

The J gene is TRBJ1-3, the V gene TRBV28, with D perhaps TRBD1 (5 bases). The CDR3 has 15 residues. V lost 6 bases and J 0 bases, leaving 12 bases between the germline ends. Germline V gene data show CDR1 as MDHEN and CDR2 as SYDVKM. Here the CDR3 reads CASRQTENSGNTIYF. DNA of the CDR3: TGTGCCAGCAGGCAGACAGAGAACTCTGGAAACACCATATATTTT.

The chain combines TRBV4-2 with TRBJ1-4; D call uncertain. CDR1 LGHNA and CDR2 YNFKEQ come from the germline V gene. The V gene lost 0 bases and the J gene lost 4 bases, with 12 bases spanning the gap. The CDR3 has 16 residues. The CDR3 DNA reads as TGTGCCAGCAGCCAAGATGGGAGGATCGGTAATGAAAAACTGTTTTTT. Protein sequence: CASSQDGRIGNEKLFF.

This chain connects TRBV19 to TRBJ2-7, with TRBD1 identical over 11 bases. The trim removed 5 bases at V and 3 bases at J, leaving 6 bases unmatched. The CDR3 is made up of 15 amino acids. In germline, CDR1 is LNHDA, CDR2 SQIVND (reference sequence). DNA of the CDR3: TGTGCCAGTAGTTCCGGGACAGGGGGTATCTACGAGCAGTACTTC. It specifies CASSSGTGGIYEQYF.

The genes are TRBV6-5 and TRBJ2-3, with 8 nucleotides matching TRBD2. The CDR3 is 14 residues long. Trimming took 5 bases from V and 4 from J; bases not matched to a gene: 5. Germline CDR1 MNHEY, CDR2 SVGAGI. CDR3 coding DNA: TGTGCCAGCAGTCGCAGCGGGAGTTCAGATACGCAGTATTTT. Amino acid sequence: CASSRSGSSDTQYF.

This sequence joins TRBV5-4 and TRBJ2-7, with 8 bases identical to TRBD1. The CDR3 is made up of 14 amino acids. Germline assignment: CDR1 SGHNT and CDR2 YYREEE (reference sequence). Trimming cost V 2 bases and J 4 bases; bases outside gene matches: 5. CDR3 protein: CASSLGQGAYEQYF. The CDR3 DNA is TGTGCCAGCAGCTTAGGGCAGGGGGCTTACGAGCAGTACTTC. Supplemented by reference TRBV5-4 and TRBJ2-7, the full variable domain reads ETGVTQSPTHLIKTRGQQVTLRCSSQSGHNTVSWYQQALGQGPQFIFQYYREEENGRGNFPPRFSGLQFPNYSSELNVNALELDDSALYLCASSLGQGAYEQYFGPGTRLTVT.

The chain links TRBV25-1 to TRBJ1-4, with D uncertain. Germline CDR1 MGHDK, CDR2 SYGVNS. The CDR3 covers 11 residues. V shed 7 bases and J shed 5 bases, with 5 bases lying between them. Written as DNA, the CDR3 is TGTGCCAGCACTTGGAATGAAAAACTGTTTTTT. Amino acid sequence: CASTWNEKLFF.

This clone appeared once. The chain combines TRBV11-3 with TRBJ2-3; 8 nucleotides match TRBD2. The germline gives CDR1 SGHNT, CDR2 YENEEA. This CDR3 has 16 residues. J was trimmed by 0 bases and V by 4 bases; bases with no gene match: 6. The CDR3 DNA follows: TGTGCCAGCAGCTCAGGGTTAGCGGGAAGCACAGATACGCAGTATTTT. Translating it yields CASSSGLAGSTDTQYF.

The chain combines TRBV27 with TRBJ1-4, with TRBD1 as a possible D gene (5 bases). CDR1 and CDR2 (germline): MNHEY, SMNVEV (reference sequence). V lost 5 bases, J lost 3 bases, and 19 bases lay in between. The CDR3 runs to 17 residues. CDR3 nucleotides: TGTGCCAGCAGTCCCCGCCGGAAAAGGGGAGCTAATGAAAAACTGTTTTTT. Protein product: CASSPRRKRGANEKLFF.

The V gene is TRBV7-2, the J gene TRBJ2-1; 7 nucleotides match TRBD1. V lost 5 bases and J lost 5; bases outside the gene matches: 9. The CDR3 contains 15 residues. CDR1 SGHTA and CDR2 FQGNSA come from the germline V gene. Written as DNA, the CDR3 is TGTGCCAGCAGCCCTCGACGACAGGGTAACAATGAGCAGTTCTTC. Amino acids: CASSPRRQGNNEQFF.

V and J are TRBV19 and TRBJ2-7; D could derive from TRBD1 or TRBD2 (5 bases each). V was pared by 9 bases and J by 2 bases, with 11 bases between. This CDR3 has 12 residues. Germline CDR1 reads LNHDA; CDR2 reads SQIVND (reference sequence). CDR3 sequence (DNA): TGTGCCAGCCCCCGGGGCGCCTACGAGCAGTACTTC. The encoded protein is CASPRGAYEQYF. Looking up the rest from reference TRBV19 and TRBJ2-7 gives the full variable domain: DGGITQSPKYLFRKEGQNVTLSCEQNLNHDAMYWYRQDPGQGLRLIYYSQIVNDFQKGDIAEGYSVSREKKESFPLTVTSAQKNPTAFYLCASPRGAYEQYFGPGTRLTVT.

V is TRBV2 and J is TRBJ2-1, with 7 bases that match TRBD2. The CDR3 length is 15 residues. The V and J ends lost 3 bases and 5 bases, in that order; junction bases with no gene match: 7. From germline, CDR1 is SNHLY and CDR2 FYNNEI. CDR3 coding DNA: TGTGCCAGCAGTGAGGGCGGGAGTGGACACAATGAGCAGTTCTTC. Amino acid sequence: CASSEGGSGHNEQFF.

The chain recombines TRBV7-9 with TRBJ1-1, with D possibly being TRBD1 (6 bases). CDR1 is SEHNR, CDR2 FQNEAQ, per germline (reference sequence). This CDR3 is built from 15 residues. V was cut by 0 bases and J by 4 bases, with 12 bases left in between. CDR3 nucleotides: TGTGCCAGCAGCTTAGCGGGGGCGCTGGGCACTGAAGCTTTCTTT. It codes for CASSLAGALGTEAFF.

The chain couples TRBV28 to TRBJ2-5, with TRBD2 as a possible D gene (5 bases). CDR1 and CDR2 from the germline V gene are MDHEN and SYDVKM. Trimming removed 5 bases from V and 5 bases from J, with 18 bases in between. The CDR3 contains 15 residues. This CDR3 reads CASSPPPGMMETQYF. The CDR3 nucleotides read TGTGCCAGCAGTCCCCCCCCGGGGATGATGGAGACCCAGTACTTC.

This clone came up once. This chain links TRBV6-2 or TRBV6-3 with TRBJ2-5, with TRBD1 identical over 11 bases. CDR3 size: 17 residues. V lost 6 bases and J lost 1; bases outside the gene matches: 10. Per the germline V gene, CDR1 is MNHEY and CDR2 is SVGEGT. This chain's CDR3 is CASSRGQGASSQETQYF. In DNA form, the CDR3 reads TGTGCCAGCAGCCGCGGACAGGGGGCGTCGAGCCAAGAGACCCAGTACTTC.

The CDR3 sequence: CASSLNLAGAFEQFF. The CDR3 DNA reads as TGTGCCAGCAGCTTAAATCTAGCGGGAGCATTTGAGCAGTTCTTC. V usage is TRBV7-9 and J usage is TRBJ2-1, with 10 bases matching TRBD2. The CDR3 covers 15 residues. J gave up 9 bases and V 2 bases, and 7 bases lay outside the gene matches. In germline, CDR1 is SEHNR, CDR2 FQNEAQ (reference sequence).

The rearrangement uses TRBV7-6 and TRBJ2-3; possibly TRBD1 or TRBD2 for D (6 bases each). Looked up from germline, CDR1 is SGHVS and CDR2 is FNYEAQ. Trimming took off 5 bases at V and 2 bases at J, with 17 bases between the two ends. This CDR3 region has 16 residues. CDR3 region: CASSPGYGGLTDTQYF. CDR3 DNA sequence: TGTGCCAGCAGCCCGGGCTACGGGGGCCTCACAGATACGCAGTATTTT.

This chain joins TRBV29-1 and TRBJ1-2, with a possible D match to TRBD1 (6 bases). V lost 2 bases and J 3 bases, leaving 16 bases between the germline ends. CDR3 size: 15 residues. Looked up from germline, CDR1 is SQVTM and CDR2 is ANQGSEA. The CDR3 DNA is TGCAGCGTTGAACCCGGACAGACAGCTTACTATGGCTACACCTTC. It translates to CSVEPGQTAYYGYTF.

This clone was recorded a few times. V and J are TRBV29-1 and TRBJ2-2, with 10 bases lining up with TRBD2. The CDR3 length is 15 residues. V shed 4 bases and J 6 bases; nucleotides not matched to a gene: 8. Germline V gene sequence: CDR1 SQVTM, CDR2 ANQGSEA. Here the CDR3 reads CSVGSASGSPGELFF. CDR3 DNA: TGCAGCGTTGGTTCGGCTAGCGGGAGCCCCGGGGAGCTGTTTTTT.